These T cell receptor beta chains were read from a single sample in a study of blood T cell repertoires in COVID-19. Profiling relied on immunoSEQ multiplex PCR, and the TCRdb table lists in-frame clones only, not all of them. The sample lists about 400,000 clones, 70% to 90% occurring once. Sequenced: PBMCs or T cells enriched from blood (not recorded which). The receptors stem from a woman younger than 30 with acute COVID-19. The conserved cysteine and the conserved F or W are not part of the CDR3 here. Fields, in order: J gene, V gene, CDR3 protein.

J gene: TRBJ1-4
V gene: TRBV25-1
CDR3 protein: ASSESPGGVEKLF

J gene: TRBJ2-7
V gene: TRBV2
CDR3 protein: ASTRRGEWMYEQY

J gene: TRBJ2-7
V gene: TRBV28
CDR3 protein: ASSRAPGQTYEQY

J gene: TRBJ2-7
V gene: TRBV5-1
CDR3 protein: ASSLQGEQY

J gene: TRBJ1-5
V gene: TRBV20-1
CDR3 protein: SASPADSTYNQPQH

J gene: TRBJ1-2
V gene: TRBV5-1
CDR3 protein: ASSLGDPNYGYT

J gene: TRBJ1-5
V gene: TRBV10-1
CDR3 protein: ASSEHRGFNQPQH

J gene: TRBJ1-2
V gene: TRBV27
CDR3 protein: ASSLTGNYGYT

J gene: TRBJ1-5
V gene: TRBV19
CDR3 protein: ASSARGNQPQH

J gene: TRBJ2-7
V gene: TRBV2
CDR3 protein: ASTRDRSEQY

J gene: TRBJ2-2
V gene: TRBV4-2
CDR3 protein: ASSTSGVITGELF

J gene: TRBJ1-2
V gene: TRBV5-5
CDR3 protein: ASSLLTGTGGRYYYGYT

J gene: TRBJ2-1
V gene: TRBV19
CDR3 protein: ASSIAAGIAEQF

J gene: TRBJ1-2
V gene: TRBV28
CDR3 protein: ASSLSTAVKGYT

J gene: TRBJ1-2
V gene: TRBV7-9
CDR3 protein: ASSFLTESYGYT

J gene: TRBJ1-6
V gene: TRBV4-3
CDR3 protein: ASSQDRGAISNSPLH

J gene: TRBJ1-5
V gene: TRBV7-2
CDR3 protein: ASGQAANNQPQH

J gene: TRBJ2-5
V gene: TRBV9
CDR3 protein: ASSGGGLQETQY

J gene: TRBJ2-7
V gene: TRBV10-3
CDR3 protein: AISESPGAYEQY

J gene: TRBJ2-4
V gene: TRBV12-3/TRBV12-4
CDR3 protein: ASRQGNIQY

J gene: TRBJ1-2
V gene: TRBV28
CDR3 protein: ATVMGDLLNGYT

J gene: TRBJ2-5
V gene: TRBV5-1
CDR3 protein: ASKTTNRGQETQY

J gene: TRBJ1-5
V gene: TRBV24-1
CDR3 protein: ATSSTGVGNQPQH

J gene: TRBJ2-3
V gene: TRBV7-9
CDR3 protein: ASSLAAGGPLPTQY

J gene: TRBJ2-1
V gene: TRBV12-3/TRBV12-4
CDR3 protein: ATTAGGNEQF

J gene: TRBJ2-5
V gene: TRBV18
CDR3 protein: ASSPFGGEQETQY

J gene: TRBJ2-7
V gene: TRBV7-9
CDR3 protein: ASSLGLFPYEQY

J gene: TRBJ2-5
V gene: TRBV5-6
CDR3 protein: ASRLNRGQETQY

J gene: TRBJ1-1
V gene: TRBV7-2
CDR3 protein: ASSPGPGGRAF

J gene: TRBJ1-5
V gene: TRBV6-6
CDR3 protein: ASSYSLVQGSQH

J gene: TRBJ2-1
V gene: TRBV30
CDR3 protein: AWSVGASGNEQF

J gene: TRBJ2-3
V gene: TRBV15
CDR3 protein: ATSLPLERGGARPDTQY

J gene: TRBJ2-5
V gene: TRBV7-2
CDR3 protein: ASSSYQETQY

J gene: TRBJ2-1
V gene: TRBV20-1
CDR3 protein: SASIYNEQF

J gene: TRBJ2-1
V gene: TRBV5-1
CDR3 protein: ASSLDAGANEQF

J gene: TRBJ2-1
V gene: TRBV27
CDR3 protein: ASSSGTSAYNEQF

J gene: TRBJ2-1
V gene: TRBV27
CDR3 protein: ASGRDREGAEQF

J gene: TRBJ1-1
V gene: TRBV27
CDR3 protein: ASSLQGGNTEAF

J gene: TRBJ1-3
V gene: TRBV18
CDR3 protein: ASSSQQGISGNTIY

J gene: TRBJ2-5
V gene: TRBV30
CDR3 protein: AWSAQVQETQY

J gene: TRBJ1-3
V gene: TRBV6-2/TRBV6-3
CDR3 protein: ASSSDTSNSGNTIY

J gene: TRBJ2-5
V gene: TRBV3-1/TRBV3-2
CDR3 protein: ASSQRLAGGQETQY

J gene: TRBJ1-2
V gene: TRBV10-3
CDR3 protein: AIGPGSGYT

J gene: TRBJ1-3
V gene: TRBV5-1
CDR3 protein: ASRHQEAGTGDSGNTIY

J gene: TRBJ1-1
V gene: TRBV5-8
CDR3 protein: ASSRGQNTEAF

J gene: TRBJ2-1
V gene: TRBV7-7
CDR3 protein: ASSLEAGTNYNEQF

J gene: TRBJ1-3
V gene: TRBV3-1/TRBV3-2
CDR3 protein: ASSPRTGQYNPGNTIY

J gene: TRBJ2-3
V gene: TRBV6-5
CDR3 protein: ASSYSWARRTDTQY

J gene: TRBJ2-5
V gene: TRBV10-1
CDR3 protein: ASSEGDQETQY

J gene: TRBJ2-1
V gene: TRBV7-7
CDR3 protein: ASSLLEGDNNEQF

J gene: TRBJ2-7
V gene: TRBV7-2
CDR3 protein: ASSPWRRDTYEQY

J gene: TRBJ1-5
V gene: TRBV2
CDR3 protein: ASTSGQGVQPQH

J gene: TRBJ2-2
V gene: TRBV7-7
CDR3 protein: ASSLDSPRAGELF

J gene: TRBJ1-2
V gene: TRBV19
CDR3 protein: ASSMGLLAGLGYT